This entry is about one T cell receptor (beta chain). Germline and junction disagree at one end, which may indicate a read error. The sample is drawn from a study of blood T cell repertoires in COVID-19. Study as a whole: Sources were T cells, B-cell-depleted T cells, or PBMCs; the material itself was cDNA or gDNA.

Germline CDR1 SGHTA, CDR2 FQGNSA. CDR3 length: 12 amino acids. Sequencing used immunoSEQ multiplex PCR; TCRdb keeps in-frame clones, though not all of them. The sample holds approximately 90,000 clones; over 70% are singletons and the top ten take 20% to 25%. The sequenced sample was peripheral blood. The clonotype was recovered from an elderly man with active or convalescent COVID-19. The genes are TRBV7-2 and TRBJ2-7; the match to TRBD1 covers 7 bases. The DNA for the CDR3 is TGTGCCAGCGACTTAGGGGGCCGGACACCAACCTTC. The encoded protein is CASDLGGRTPTF.